These T cell receptor beta chains were read from a single sample in a study of T cell responses to AZD1222 COVID-19 vaccine. TCRdb's copy holds only in-frame clones and misses some; the assay was immunoSEQ multiplex PCR. The sample includes approximately 83,000 clones, 75% to 95% seen only once; the top ten take 4.5%. The input for sequencing was peripheral blood, taken on day 0 of MenACWY control vaccination. These TCRs come from an adult in good health. Both conserved end residues are part of each CDR3.

>TRBV13|TRBJ2-1
CASSLGTGIEQFF
>TRBV24-1|TRBJ2-2
CATSDRTSTGELFF
>TRBV10-3|TRBJ1-2
CAIRALANYGYTF
>TRBV28|TRBJ2-7
CASSPPGTITYEQYF
>TRBV6-5|TRBJ1-1
CASSSGGGFPPEAFF
>TRBV18|TRBJ2-7
CASSPRQDSYEQYF
>TRBV6-2/TRBV6-3|TRBJ1-2
CASSYSGQISEGYTF
>TRBV28|TRBJ1-2
CASSPQQDPFVYGYTF
>TRBV6-2/TRBV6-3|TRBJ2-2
CASSYVLAGAGELFF
>TRBV5-1|TRBJ2-2
CASSPGQGVTGELFF
>TRBV10-1|TRBJ2-1
CASSDLAGNEQFF
>TRBV20-1|TRBJ1-2
CSASEGLYGYTF
>TRBV6-2/TRBV6-3|TRBJ2-3
CASSLAGFTDTQYF
>TRBV11-2|TRBJ2-5
CASSLVGGEGTQYF
>TRBV27|TRBJ2-3
CASSFTGTVNTDTQYF
>TRBV7-2|TRBJ1-2
CASSPRDGYTF
>TRBV7-6|TRBJ2-1
CASSRSPRAPEQFF
>TRBV3-1/TRBV3-2|TRBJ2-1
CASAPTPVGEQFF
>TRBV7-9|TRBJ1-6
CASSSTGTGSPLHF
>TRBV7-3|TRBJ1-1
CASSSDRASEAFF
>TRBV27|TRBJ2-5
CASSLSIRTLSETQYF
>TRBV28|TRBJ2-2
CASSLSGGKGTGELFF
>TRBV6-2/TRBV6-3|TRBJ2-7
CASSYLRGSYEQYF
>TRBV6-4|TRBJ2-5
CASRCVCLRGEETQYF
>TRBV6-2/TRBV6-3|TRBJ2-1
CASSSTLSGDEQFF
>TRBV27|TRBJ2-7
CASSFSVGYEQYF
>TRBV10-2|TRBJ2-1
CASRSGSSYNEQFF
>TRBV18|TRBJ2-7
CASSPPQGGTYEQYF
>TRBV5-1|TRBJ1-6
CASRGTSNSPLHF
>TRBV5-1|TRBJ2-2
CASSLDTGELFF
>TRBV18|TRBJ1-2
CASSPTDGGYGYTF
>TRBV5-5|TRBJ2-7
CASSLVGNEQYF
>TRBV27|TRBJ1-2
CASSAGTANYGYTF
>TRBV7-2|TRBJ1-2
CASSSLTPRGAGYGYTF
>TRBV7-8|TRBJ2-1
CASSQSSRGQFF
>TRBV6-5|TRBJ1-3
CASSLAGNTIYF
>TRBV5-5|TRBJ1-2
CASSFGDREGGYTF
>TRBV27|TRBJ1-2
CASSQDSLRGYTF
>TRBV28|TRBJ1-4
CASAATDKLFF
>TRBV30|TRBJ2-4
CAWMGSSKNIQYF
>TRBV12-3/TRBV12-4|TRBJ2-7
CASSLSGNEQYF